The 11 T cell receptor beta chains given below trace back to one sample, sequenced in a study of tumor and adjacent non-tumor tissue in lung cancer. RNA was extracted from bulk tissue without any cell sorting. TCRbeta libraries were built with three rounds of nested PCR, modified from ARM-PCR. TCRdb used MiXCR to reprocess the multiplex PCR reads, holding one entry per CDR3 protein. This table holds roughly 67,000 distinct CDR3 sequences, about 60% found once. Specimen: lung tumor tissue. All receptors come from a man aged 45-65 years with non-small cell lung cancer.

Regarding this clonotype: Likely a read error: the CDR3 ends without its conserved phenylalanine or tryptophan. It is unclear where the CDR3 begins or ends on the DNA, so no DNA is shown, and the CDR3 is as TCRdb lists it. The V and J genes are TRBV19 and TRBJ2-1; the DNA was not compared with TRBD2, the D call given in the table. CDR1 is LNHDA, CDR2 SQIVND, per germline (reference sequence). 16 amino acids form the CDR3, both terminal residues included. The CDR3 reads CASLFSRTSGYNEQLL.

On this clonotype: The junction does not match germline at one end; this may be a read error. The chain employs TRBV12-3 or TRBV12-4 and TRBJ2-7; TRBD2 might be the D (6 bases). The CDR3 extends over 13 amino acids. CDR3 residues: CASSGRGGYEQYF. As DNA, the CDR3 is TGTGCAAGCAGTGGGCGGGGCGGGTACGAGCAGTACTTC.

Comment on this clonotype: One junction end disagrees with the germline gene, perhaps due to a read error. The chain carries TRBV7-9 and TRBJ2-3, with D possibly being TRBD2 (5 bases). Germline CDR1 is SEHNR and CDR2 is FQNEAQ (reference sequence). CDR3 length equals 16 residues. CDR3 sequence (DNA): TGTGCCAGCAGCTTAGTGGCCGGAGGTCGAGCAGATACGCAGTGTTTT. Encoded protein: CASSLVAGGRADTQCF.

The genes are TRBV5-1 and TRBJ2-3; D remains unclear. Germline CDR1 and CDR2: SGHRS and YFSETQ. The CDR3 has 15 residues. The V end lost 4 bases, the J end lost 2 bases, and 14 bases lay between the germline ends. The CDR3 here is CASSPLRPDTDTQYF. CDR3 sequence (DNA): TGCGCCAGCAGCCCTCTCCGCCCTGACACAGATACGCAGTATTTT. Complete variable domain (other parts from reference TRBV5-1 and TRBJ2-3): KAGVTQTPRYLIKTRGQQVTLSCSPISGHRSVSWYQQTPGQGLQFLFEYFSETQRNKGNFPGRFSGRQFSNSRSEMNVSTLELGDSALYLCASSPLRPDTDTQYFGPGTRLTVL.

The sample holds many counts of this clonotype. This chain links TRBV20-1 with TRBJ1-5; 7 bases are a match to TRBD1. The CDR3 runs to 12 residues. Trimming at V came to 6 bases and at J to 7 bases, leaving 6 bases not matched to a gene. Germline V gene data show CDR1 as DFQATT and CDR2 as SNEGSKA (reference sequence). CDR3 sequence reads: CSAATGAQPQHF. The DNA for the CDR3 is TGCAGTGCAGCAACAGGGGCCCAGCCCCAGCATTTT.

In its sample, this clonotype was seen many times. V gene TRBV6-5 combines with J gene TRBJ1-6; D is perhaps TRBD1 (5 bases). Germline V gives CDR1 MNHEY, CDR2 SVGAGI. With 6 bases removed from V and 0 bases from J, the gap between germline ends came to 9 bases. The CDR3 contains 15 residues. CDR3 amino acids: CASSPGLSYNSPLHF. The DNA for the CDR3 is TGTGCCAGCAGCCCGGGGCTCTCCTATAATTCACCCCTCCACTTT.

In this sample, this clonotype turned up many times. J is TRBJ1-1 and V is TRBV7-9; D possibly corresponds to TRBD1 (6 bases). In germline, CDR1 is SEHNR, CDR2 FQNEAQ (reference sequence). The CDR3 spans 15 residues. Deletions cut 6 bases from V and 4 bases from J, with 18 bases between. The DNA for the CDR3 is TGTGCCAGCAGTCACCACAGGGAAGGGGCCACTGAAGCTTTCTTT. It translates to CASSHHREGATEAFF.

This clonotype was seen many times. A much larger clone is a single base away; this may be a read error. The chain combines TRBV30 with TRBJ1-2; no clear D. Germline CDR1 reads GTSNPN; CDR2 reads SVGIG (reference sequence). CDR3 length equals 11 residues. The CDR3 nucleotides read TGTGTCTGGAACAGTAACTATGGCTACACCTTC. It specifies CVWNSNYGYTF.

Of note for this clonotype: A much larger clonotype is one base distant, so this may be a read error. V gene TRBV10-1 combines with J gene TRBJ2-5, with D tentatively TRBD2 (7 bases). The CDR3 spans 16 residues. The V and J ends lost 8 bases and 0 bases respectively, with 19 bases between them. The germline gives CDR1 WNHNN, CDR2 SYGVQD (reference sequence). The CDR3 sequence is CASQGRASKYQETQYF. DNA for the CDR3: TGCGCCAGCCAGGGGAGGGCCTCGAAGTACCAAGAGACCCAGTACTTC.

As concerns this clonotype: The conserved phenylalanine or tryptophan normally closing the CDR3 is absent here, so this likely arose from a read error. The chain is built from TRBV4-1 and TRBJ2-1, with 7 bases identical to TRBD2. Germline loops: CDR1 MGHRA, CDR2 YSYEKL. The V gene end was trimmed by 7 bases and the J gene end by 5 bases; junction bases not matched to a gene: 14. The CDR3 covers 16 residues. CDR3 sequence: CASNPRTRGRNNEQFL. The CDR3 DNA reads TGCGCCAGCAACCCAAGGACTAGAGGGAGGAACAATGAGCAGTTCTTA.

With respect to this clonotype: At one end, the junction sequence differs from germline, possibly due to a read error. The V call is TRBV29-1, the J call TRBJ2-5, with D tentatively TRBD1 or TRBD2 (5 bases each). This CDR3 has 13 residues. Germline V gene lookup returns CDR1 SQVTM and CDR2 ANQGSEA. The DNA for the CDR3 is TGCAGCGTTGAGGGGTCGGGGCGGAAGACCCGGTACTTC. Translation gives CSVEGSGRKTRYF.